A selection of T cell receptor beta chains follows, all from one sample in a study of T cell repertoires in cytomegalovirus infection. TCRdb used MiXCR to reprocess the reads, holding one entry per CDR3 protein. Counted here are around 740,000 distinct CDR3 sequences, 35% to 45% occurring once; the ten biggest clones make up 2.8%. The sample comprised PBMCs. The source of these receptors is a human donor in good health (CMV status not recorded). Some clones in this sample may be carry-over from other donors' samples. CDR3s include the opening cysteine and the closing phenylalanine or tryptophan. A D gene is named only where the DNA matches it firmly. Clone size is not always given. Where it is, it says once, few, many or a class for expanded clones.

d_gene | j_gene | v_gene | abundance | CDR3nt | CDR3aa
- | TRBJ1-2 | TRBV12-3/TRBV12-4 | - | TGTGCCAGCAGGGGGACAACGAACTATGGCTACACCTTC | CASRGTTNYGYTF
TRBD1 | TRBJ2-7 | TRBV29-1 | - | TGCAGCGTAGCTGGGGACAGGGGGAACGAGCAGTACTTC | CSVAGDRGNEQYF
- | TRBJ1-1 | TRBV27 | - | TGTGCCAGCAGTCCCTCCAGGGGAAGGGGCACTGAAGCTTTCTTT | CASSPSRGRGTEAFF
TRBD1 | TRBJ1-6 | TRBV4-1 | - | TGCGCCAGCAGCCATCGACAGGGTAATTCACCCCTCCACTTT | CASSHRQGNSPLHF
- | TRBJ2-5 | TRBV6-8 | - | TGTGCCAGCAGTTACTCAGGCAGGACCCCACAAGAGACCCAGTACTTC | CASSYSGRTPQETQYF
TRBD1 | TRBJ2-2 | TRBV6-8 | once | TGTGCCAGCAGATACCGGGACAGGGGGAACACCGGGGAGCTGTTTTTT | CASRYRDRGNTGELFF
TRBD1 | TRBJ1-2 | TRBV24-1 | - | TGTGCCACCAGTGATCCCAGGACAGGGAACTATGGCTACACCTTC | CATSDPRTGNYGYTF
TRBD1 | TRBJ1-4 | TRBV6-1 | - | TGTGCCAGCAGTGAAAGGGACAGGCGTGCGTCTAATGAAAAACTGTTTTTT | CASSERDRRASNEKLFF
TRBD2 | TRBJ2-1 | TRBV20-1 | - | TGCAGTGCCCGCGGGGGGGCAGCCTACAATGAGCAGTTCTTC | CSARGGAAYNEQFF
- | TRBJ2-1 | TRBV20-1 | few | TGCAGTGCTAGAATCGGGAGCCCGAACAATGAGCAGTTCTTC | CSARIGSPNNEQFF
- | TRBJ2-5 | TRBV11-1 | many | TGTGCCAGCAGCTACGAAGAGACCCAGTACTTC | CASSYEETQYF
TRBD1 | TRBJ2-3 | TRBV7-6 | - | TGTGCCAGCAGCTCAGGACAGGGGAGGGAAGATACGCAGTATTTT | CASSSGQGREDTQYF
- | TRBJ1-1 | TRBV7-2 | many | TGTGCCAGCAGCTTAGTGGGTCGAGCTTTCTTT | CASSLVGRAFF
- | TRBJ1-2 | TRBV4-1 | - | TGCGCCAGCAGCCAAGATACGTCGGCGGCAGGAGTGACGGGTAGCTACACCTTC | CASSQDTSAAGVTGSYTF
TRBD2 | TRBJ2-7 | TRBV3-1 | - | TGTGCCAGCAGCCAAGCACTAGCGAGTACCTACGAGCAGTACTTC | CASSQALASTYEQYF
- | TRBJ2-3 | TRBV14 | - | TGTGCCAGCAGCCAAGATTTGGCTTTAGGTACGCAGTATTTT | CASSQDLALGTQYF
TRBD1 | TRBJ2-2 | TRBV6-1 | many | TGTGCCAGCACCCGACAGGGGGCTCACACCGGGGAGCTGTTTTTT | CASTRQGAHTGELFF
TRBD2 | TRBJ2-7 | TRBV6-6 | - | TGTGCCAGCAGTTACTCGGTCACTAGCGGGAACTACGAGCAGTACTTC | CASSYSVTSGNYEQYF
- | TRBJ2-1 | TRBV12-3/TRBV12-4 | many | TGTGCCAGCAGTTTTTCAGGGTACTACAATGAGCAGTTCTTC | CASSFSGYYNEQFF
- | TRBJ2-1 | TRBV6-6 | few | TGTGCCAGCAGTGACGGGGCGCCCCTTTACAATGAGCAGTTCTTC | CASSDGAPLYNEQFF
TRBD2 | TRBJ2-1 | TRBV10-3 | - | TGTGCCATCCAACCGGGACTAGCGGGAGTGGGTGAGCAGTTCTTC | CAIQPGLAGVGEQFF
- | TRBJ2-2 | TRBV28 | - | TGTGCCAGCAGCCATTACCCGGCGGGGCCCACCGGGGAGCTGTTTTTT | CASSHYPAGPTGELFF
- | TRBJ1-6 | TRBV28 | - | TGTGCCAGCAGTTTAGGGATTTCACCCCTCCACTTT | CASSLGISPLHF
- | TRBJ1-3 | TRBV19 | few | TGTGCCAGTAACTCCAGGGGCGCCGGAAACACCATATATTTT | CASNSRGAGNTIYF
- | TRBJ2-6 | TRBV6-1 | - | TGTGCCAGCAGCTACAGATCCGGGCAGGCCAACTCTGGGGCCAACGTCCTGACTTTC | CASSYRSGQANSGANVLTF
TRBD2 | TRBJ2-5 | TRBV29-1 | - | TGCAGCGTGACTAGCGGGAGGGTTCAAGAGACCCAGTACTTC | CSVTSGRVQETQYF
- | TRBJ2-7 | TRBV2 | - | TGTGCCAGCAGTGAAGCAGTGATGTCCTACGAGCAGTACTTC | CASSEAVMSYEQYF
- | TRBJ1-1 | TRBV24-1 | - | TGTGCCACCAGTGAGACTCGGACCGGAGTAGCTTTCTTT | CATSETRTGVAFF
- | TRBJ1-5 | TRBV12-3/TRBV12-4 | many | TGTGCCAGCAGCTCAGGGGTTCTTAGCAATCAGCCCCAGCATTTT | CASSSGVLSNQPQHF
- | TRBJ1-1 | TRBV19 | - | TGTGCCAGTAGTATTGAGAAGTCTCGCACTGAAGCTTTCTTT | CASSIEKSRTEAFF
- | TRBJ1-1 | TRBV12-3/TRBV12-4 | many | TGTGCCAGCAGTCCCGGGGCCATGAACACTGAAGCTTTCTTT | CASSPGAMNTEAFF
TRBD1 | TRBJ2-4 | TRBV15 | - | TGTGCCACCAGCAGTAACAGGGGGCTTGTCATTCAGTACTTC | CATSSNRGLVIQYF
- | TRBJ1-1 | TRBV7-9 | - | TGTGCCAGCAGCGTAGACCCGGCAATAAGATTGGGCACTGAAGCTTTCTTT | CASSVDPAIRLGTEAFF
- | TRBJ2-1 | TRBV11-3 | few | TGTGCCAGCAGCGGCGGCAATGAGCAGTTCTTC | CASSGGNEQFF
- | TRBJ2-1 | TRBV28 | many | TGTGCCAGCAGTTTAGACGGAGCCTACAATGAGCAGTTCTTC | CASSLDGAYNEQFF
TRBD1 | TRBJ1-2 | TRBV4-1 | - | TGCGCCAGCAGCCGACAAAATAGACAGGGGAACTATGGCTACACCTTC | CASSRQNRQGNYGYTF
TRBD1 | TRBJ1-2 | TRBV7-2 | - | TGTGCAAGCAGCTTAAACAGGGGGGGCTATGGCTACACCTTC | CASSLNRGGYGYTF
TRBD1 | TRBJ1-1 | TRBV27 | few | TGTGCCAGCACCCCGGCCAGGGGGTACACTGAAGCTTTCTTT | CASTPARGYTEAFF
TRBD2 | TRBJ2-7 | TRBV5-1 | - | TGCGCCAGCAGCTCAAGGATAGCGGGAGGGCTGGGCTCCGAGCAGTACTTC | CASSSRIAGGLGSEQYF